This TCR beta chain was documented in a study of shared clonotypes between healthy human individuals. Study results and limitations: Only blood was sampled, and tissue TCR repertoires likely differ from blood ones. The generation probabilities recorded for non-shared clonotypes fell below those of clonotypes shared by all four donors. Larger estimated richness was generally seen in naive subsets than in memory subsets.

Generated by immunoSEQ multiplex PCR, the TCRdb table keeps only in-frame clones and is missing some. Here the sample spans more than 600,000 clones, about 92% being singletons. As concerns this clone: The antigen is not known.

CD45RO-negative, CCR7-selected cells formed the naive CD8 fraction, which excluded terminally differentiated effector memory CD45RA+ cells. Nashville, Tennessee was home to all donors, each a Caucasian adult. The CDR3 runs to 16 residues. CDR1 and CDR2 from the germline V gene are PRHDT and FYEKMQ (reference sequence). Trimming at V came to 5 bases and at J to 7 bases, leaving 11 bases not matched to a gene. The sequence was obtained from a man between 25 and 39 years old in good health. The chain is built from TRBV13 and TRBJ2-2; the match to TRBD2 covers 9 bases. Sample: naive CD8+ T cells sorted from blood. CDR3 bases: TGTGCCAGCAGCCCCATAGCGGGAGAGTTGGGCGGGGAGCTGTTTTTT. Protein sequence: CASSPIAGELGGELFF.